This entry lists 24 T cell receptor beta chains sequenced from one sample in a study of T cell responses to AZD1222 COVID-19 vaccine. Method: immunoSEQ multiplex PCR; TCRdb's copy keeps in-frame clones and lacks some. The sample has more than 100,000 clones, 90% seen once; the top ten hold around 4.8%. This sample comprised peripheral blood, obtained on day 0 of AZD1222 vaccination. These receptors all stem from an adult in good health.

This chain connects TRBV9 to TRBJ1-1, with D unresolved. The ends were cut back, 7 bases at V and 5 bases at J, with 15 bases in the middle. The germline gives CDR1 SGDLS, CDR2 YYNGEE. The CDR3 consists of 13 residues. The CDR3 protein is CASRRASGTEAFF. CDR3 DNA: TGTGCCAGCCGGCGGGCCTCGGGGACTGAAGCTTTCTTT. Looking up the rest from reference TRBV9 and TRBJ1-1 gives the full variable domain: DSGVTQTPKHLITATGQRVTLRCSPRSGDLSVYWYQQSLDQGLQFLIQYYNGEERAKGNILERFSAQQFPDLHSELNLSSLELGDSALYFCASRRASGTEAFFGQGTRLTVV.

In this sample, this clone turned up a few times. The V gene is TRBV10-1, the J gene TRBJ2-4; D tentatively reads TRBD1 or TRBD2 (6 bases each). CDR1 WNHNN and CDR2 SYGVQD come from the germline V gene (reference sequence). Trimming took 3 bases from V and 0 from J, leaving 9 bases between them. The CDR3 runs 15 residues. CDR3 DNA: TGCGCCAGCAGTGAAGGGGGGTTAGCCAAAAACATTCAGTACTTC. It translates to CASSEGGLAKNIQYF.

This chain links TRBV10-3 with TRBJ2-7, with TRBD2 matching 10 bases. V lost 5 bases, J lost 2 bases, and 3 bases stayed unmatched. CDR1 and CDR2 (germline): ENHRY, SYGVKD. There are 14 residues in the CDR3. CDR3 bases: TGTGCCATCAGTAAGAGCGGGGGGGCCTACGAGCAGTACTTC. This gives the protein CAISKSGGAYEQYF.

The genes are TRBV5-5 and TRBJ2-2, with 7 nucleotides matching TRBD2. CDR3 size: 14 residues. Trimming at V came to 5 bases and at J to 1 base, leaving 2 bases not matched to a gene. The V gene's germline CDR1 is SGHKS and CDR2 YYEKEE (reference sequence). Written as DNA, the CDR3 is TGTGCCAGCAGATCGGGGGGGAACACCGGGGAGCTGTTTTTT. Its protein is CASRSGGNTGELFF.

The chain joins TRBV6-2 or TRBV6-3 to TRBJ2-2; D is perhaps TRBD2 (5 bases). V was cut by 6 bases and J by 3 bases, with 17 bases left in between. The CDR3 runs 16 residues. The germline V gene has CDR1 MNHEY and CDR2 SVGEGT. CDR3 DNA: TGTGCCAGCAGACCTGACCTCTCCGGGGACACCGGGGAGCTGTTTTTT. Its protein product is CASRPDLSGDTGELFF.

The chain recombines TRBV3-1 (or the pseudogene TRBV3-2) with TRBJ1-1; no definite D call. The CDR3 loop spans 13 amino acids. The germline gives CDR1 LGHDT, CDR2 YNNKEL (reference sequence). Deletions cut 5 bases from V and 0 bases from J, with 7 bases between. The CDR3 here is CASSSAMNTEAFF. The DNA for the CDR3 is TGTGCCAGCAGCTCCGCAATGAACACTGAAGCTTTCTTT.

In DNA form, the CDR3 reads TGTGCCAGCAGCCAAGAGATAGCGGGGGGTCAAGATACGCAGTATTTT. It encodes CASSQEIAGGQDTQYF. V usage is TRBV14 and J usage is TRBJ2-3; 10 bases align to TRBD2. Trimming took 0 bases from V and 5 from J; bases not matched to a gene: 5. The germline CDR1 and CDR2 sequences are SGHDN and FVKESK. The CDR3 totals 16 residues.

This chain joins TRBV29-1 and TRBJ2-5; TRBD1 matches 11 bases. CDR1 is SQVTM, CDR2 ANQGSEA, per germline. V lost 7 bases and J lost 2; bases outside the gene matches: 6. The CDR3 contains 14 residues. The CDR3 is CSAGGTGGQETQYF. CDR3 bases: TGCAGCGCTGGAGGGACAGGGGGTCAAGAGACCCAGTACTTC.

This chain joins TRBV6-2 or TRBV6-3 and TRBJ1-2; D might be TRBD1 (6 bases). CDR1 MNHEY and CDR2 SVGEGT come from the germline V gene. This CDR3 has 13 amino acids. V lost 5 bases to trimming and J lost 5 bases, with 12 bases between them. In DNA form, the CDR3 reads TGTGCCAGCAGTAGCAACAGGGTTTATGGCTACACCTTC. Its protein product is CASSSNRVYGYTF.

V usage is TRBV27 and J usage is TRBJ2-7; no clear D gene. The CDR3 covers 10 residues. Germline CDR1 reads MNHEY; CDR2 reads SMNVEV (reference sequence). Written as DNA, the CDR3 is TGTGCGTCCGGTGACTACGAGCAGTACTTC. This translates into CASGDYEQYF.

The CDR3 here is CASSLFPGDSYNEQFF. The CDR3 nucleotides are TGCGCCAGCAGCTTGTTTCCGGGGGACTCCTACAATGAGCAGTTCTTC. This chain uses TRBV5-1 with TRBJ2-1; a weak D match, TRBD2 (6 bases). The CDR3 consists of 16 residues. V was pared by 1 base and J by 0 bases, with 11 bases between. CDR1 and CDR2 from the germline V gene are SGHRS and YFSETQ. The whole variable domain, remainder taken from reference TRBV5-1 and TRBJ2-1, is KAGVTQTPRYLIKTRGQQVTLSCSPISGHRSVSWYQQTPGQGLQFLFEYFSETQRNKGNFPGRFSGRQFSNSRSEMNVSTLELGDSALYLCASSLFPGDSYNEQFFGPGTRLTVL.

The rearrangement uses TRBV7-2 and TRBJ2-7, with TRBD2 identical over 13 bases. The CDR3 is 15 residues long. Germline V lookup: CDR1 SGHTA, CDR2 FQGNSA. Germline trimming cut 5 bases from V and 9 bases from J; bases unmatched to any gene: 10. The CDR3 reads CASSRTSGGPVVQYF. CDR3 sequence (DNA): TGTGCCAGCAGCCGGACTAGCGGGGGCCCAGTAGTGCAGTACTTC. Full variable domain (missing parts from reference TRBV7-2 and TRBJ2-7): GAGVSQSPSNKVTEKGKDVELRCDPISGHTALYWYRQSLGQGLEFLIYFQGNSAPDKSGLPSDRFSAERTGGSVSTLTIQRTQQEDSAVYLCASSRTSGGPVVQYFGPGTRLTVT.

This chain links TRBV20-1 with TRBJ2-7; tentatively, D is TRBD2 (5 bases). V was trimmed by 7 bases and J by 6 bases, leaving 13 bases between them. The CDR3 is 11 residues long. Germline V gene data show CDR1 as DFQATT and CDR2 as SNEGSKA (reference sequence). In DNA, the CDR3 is TGCAGTGTAGACGGGATTAGCGAGCAGTACTTC. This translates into CSVDGISEQYF.

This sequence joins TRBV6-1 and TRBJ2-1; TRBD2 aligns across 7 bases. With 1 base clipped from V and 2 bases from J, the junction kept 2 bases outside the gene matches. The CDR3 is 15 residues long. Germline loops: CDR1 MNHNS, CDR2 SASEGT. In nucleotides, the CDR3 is TGTGCCAGCAGTGAAGGGGGGGGTACCTACAATGAGCAGTTCTTC. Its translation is CASSEGGGTYNEQFF.

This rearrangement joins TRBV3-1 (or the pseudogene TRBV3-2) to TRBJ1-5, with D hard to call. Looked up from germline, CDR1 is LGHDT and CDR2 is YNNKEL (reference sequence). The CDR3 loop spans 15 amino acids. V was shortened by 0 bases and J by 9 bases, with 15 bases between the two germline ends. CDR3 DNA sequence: TGTGCCAGCAGCCAAGATGCGAGTGGAGCGTGGCCCCAGCATTTT. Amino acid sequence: CASSQDASGAWPQHF.

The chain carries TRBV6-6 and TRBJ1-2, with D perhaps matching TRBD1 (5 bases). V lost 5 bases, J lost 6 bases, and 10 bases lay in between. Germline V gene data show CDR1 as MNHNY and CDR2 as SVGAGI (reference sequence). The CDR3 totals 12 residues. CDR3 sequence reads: CASSTQGDGYTF. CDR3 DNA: TGTGCCAGCAGTACCCAGGGAGATGGCTACACCTTC.

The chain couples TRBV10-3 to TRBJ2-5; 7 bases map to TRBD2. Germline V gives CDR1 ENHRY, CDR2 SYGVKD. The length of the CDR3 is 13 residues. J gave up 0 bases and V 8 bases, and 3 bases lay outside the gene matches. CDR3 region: CAIGEGNQETQYF. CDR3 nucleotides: TGTGCCATCGGGGAGGGAAACCAAGAGACCCAGTACTTC.

CDR3 nucleotides: TGTGCCACCAGCAGGGCACTCCGACAGGGCTACGAGCAGTACTTC. Residues: CATSRALRQGYEQYF. The chain combines TRBV15 with TRBJ2-7, with 7 positions matching TRBD1. Losses at the gene ends were 3 bases for V and 3 bases for J; bases not matched to a gene: 8. Germline V gives CDR1 LNHNV, CDR2 YYDKDF (reference sequence). The CDR3 totals 15 residues.

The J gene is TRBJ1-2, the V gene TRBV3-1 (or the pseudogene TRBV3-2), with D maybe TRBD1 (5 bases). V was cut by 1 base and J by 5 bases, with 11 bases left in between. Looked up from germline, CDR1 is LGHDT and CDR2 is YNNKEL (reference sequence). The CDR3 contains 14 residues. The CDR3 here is CASSQVVGDYGYTF. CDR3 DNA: TGTGCCAGCAGCCAAGTGGTGGGGGATTATGGCTACACCTTC.

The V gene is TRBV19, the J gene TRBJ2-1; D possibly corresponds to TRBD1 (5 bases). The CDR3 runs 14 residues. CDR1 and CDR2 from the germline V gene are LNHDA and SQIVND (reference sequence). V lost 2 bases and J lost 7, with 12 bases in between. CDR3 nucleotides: TGTGCCAGTAGTATACAGGACACAGGAAATGAGCAGTTCTTC. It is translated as CASSIQDTGNEQFF.

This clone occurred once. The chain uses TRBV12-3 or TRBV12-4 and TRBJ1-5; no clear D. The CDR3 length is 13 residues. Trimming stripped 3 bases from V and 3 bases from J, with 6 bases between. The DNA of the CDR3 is TGTGCCAGCAGTTTTGGGGTCAATCAGCCCCAGCATTTT. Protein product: CASSFGVNQPQHF.

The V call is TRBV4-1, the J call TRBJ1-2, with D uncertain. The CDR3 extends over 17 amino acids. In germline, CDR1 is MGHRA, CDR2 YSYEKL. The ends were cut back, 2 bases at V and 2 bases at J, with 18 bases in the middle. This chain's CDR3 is CASSQFLSGRKNYGYTF. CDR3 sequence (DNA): TGCGCCAGCAGCCAATTCTTGTCAGGTCGAAAAAACTATGGCTACACCTTC.

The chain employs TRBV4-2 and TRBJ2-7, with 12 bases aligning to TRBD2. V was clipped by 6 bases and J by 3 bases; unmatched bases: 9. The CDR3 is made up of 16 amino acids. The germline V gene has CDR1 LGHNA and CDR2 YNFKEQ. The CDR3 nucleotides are TGTGCCAGCAGTTCTCTAGCGGGGGGGACGGGCTACGAGCAGTACTTC. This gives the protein CASSSLAGGTGYEQYF.

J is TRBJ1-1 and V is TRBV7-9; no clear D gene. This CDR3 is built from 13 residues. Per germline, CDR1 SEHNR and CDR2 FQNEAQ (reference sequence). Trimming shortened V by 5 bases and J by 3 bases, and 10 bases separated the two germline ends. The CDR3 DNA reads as TGTGCCAGCAGCCTGGAGGCCCACACTGAAGCTTTCTTT. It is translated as CASSLEAHTEAFF.